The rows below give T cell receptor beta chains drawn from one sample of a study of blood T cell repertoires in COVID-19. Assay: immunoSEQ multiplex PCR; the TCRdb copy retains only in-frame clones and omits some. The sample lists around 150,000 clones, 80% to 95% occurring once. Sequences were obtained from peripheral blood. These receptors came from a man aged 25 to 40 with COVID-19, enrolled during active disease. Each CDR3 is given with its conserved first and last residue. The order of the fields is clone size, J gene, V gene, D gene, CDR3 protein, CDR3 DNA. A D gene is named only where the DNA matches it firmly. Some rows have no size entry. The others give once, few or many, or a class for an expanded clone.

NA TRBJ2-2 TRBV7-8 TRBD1 CASSPRTGLNTGELFF TGTGCCAGCAGCCCTCGGACAGGACTGAACACCGGGGAGCTGTTTTTT
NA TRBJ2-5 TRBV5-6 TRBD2 CASSLALGLAQETQYF TGTGCCAGCAGCTTGGCCTTAGGACTAGCCCAAGAGACCCAGTACTTC
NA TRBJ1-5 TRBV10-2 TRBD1 CASSEKTGGSNQPQHF TGCGCCAGCAGTGAAAAGACAGGGGGTAGCAATCAGCCCCAGCATTTT
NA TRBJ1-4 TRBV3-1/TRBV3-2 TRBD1 CASSWTGGEKLFF TGTGCCAGCAGCTGGACAGGAGGGGAAAAACTGTTTTTT
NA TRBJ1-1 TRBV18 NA CASSPQQDEAFF TGTGCCAGCTCACCCCAACAGGATGAAGCTTTCTTT
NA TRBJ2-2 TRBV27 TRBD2 CASSPRAGLSNTGELFF TGTGCCAGCAGCCCGAGGGCGGGACTATCGAACACCGGGGAGCTGTTTTTT
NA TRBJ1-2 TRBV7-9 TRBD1 CASSLVGTGGALYGYTF TGTGCCAGCAGCTTAGTTGGGACAGGGGGCGCCCTCTATGGCTACACCTTC
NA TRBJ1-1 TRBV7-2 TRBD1 CASSFTTGGPEAFF TGTGCCAGCAGCTTCACGACAGGGGGCCCTGAAGCTTTCTTT
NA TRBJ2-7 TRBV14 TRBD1 CASSYRDRGAAREQYF TGTGCCAGCAGTTACCGCGACAGGGGTGCAGCACGGGAGCAGTACTTC
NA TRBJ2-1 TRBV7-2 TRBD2 CASRSSGGNEQFF TGTGCCAGCAGGTCAAGCGGGGGGAATGAGCAGTTCTTC
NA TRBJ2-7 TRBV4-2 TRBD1 CASSHFGQGYEQYF TGTGCCAGCAGCCATTTTGGACAGGGATACGAGCAGTACTTC
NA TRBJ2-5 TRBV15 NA CATSRDIAGGETQYF TGTGCCACCAGCAGAGATATTGCCGGCGGCGAGACCCAGTACTTC
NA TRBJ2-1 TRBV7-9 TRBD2 CASSSGGSYNEQFF TGTGCCAGCAGCTCGGGGGGGTCCTACAATGAGCAGTTCTTC
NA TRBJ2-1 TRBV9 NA CASSVEGDEQFF TGTGCCAGCAGCGTAGAGGGGGATGAGCAGTTCTTC
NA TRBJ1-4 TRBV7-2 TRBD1 CASSAQGVDNEKLFF TGTGCCAGCAGCGCCCAGGGGGTAGATAATGAAAAACTGTTTTTT
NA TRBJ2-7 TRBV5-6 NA CASRGAGSYEQYF TGTGCCAGCAGAGGGGCCGGGTCCTACGAGCAGTACTTC
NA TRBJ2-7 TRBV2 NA CASRLSGNPYEQYF TGTGCCAGCAGGCTGTCAGGGAACCCCTACGAGCAGTACTTC
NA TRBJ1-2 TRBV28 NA CASSLQSYGYTF TGTGCCAGCAGCCTCCAGTCCTATGGCTACACCTTC
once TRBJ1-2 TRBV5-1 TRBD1 CASSLGQQGDYGYTF TGCGCCAGCAGCTTGGGACAACAGGGGGACTATGGCTACACCTTC
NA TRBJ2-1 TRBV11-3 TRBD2 CASSLAGGPGNEQFF TGTGCCAGCAGTCTAGCGGGGGGGCCTGGAAATGAGCAGTTCTTC
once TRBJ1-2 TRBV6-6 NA CASSYGQSRDYGYTF TGTGCCAGCAGTTACGGACAGAGTCGGGACTATGGCTACACCTTC
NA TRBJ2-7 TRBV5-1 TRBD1 CASSPVEGQGTFEQYF TGCGCCAGCAGTCCAGTGGAGGGACAGGGAACTTTCGAGCAGTACTTC
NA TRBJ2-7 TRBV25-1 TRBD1 CASSGVLGGPSSYEQYF TGTGCCAGCAGTGGTGTCCTAGGGGGCCCCAGCTCCTACGAGCAGTACTTC
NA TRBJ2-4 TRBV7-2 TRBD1 CASSSGTGGDIQYF TGTGCCAGCAGTTCCGGGACAGGGGGAGACATTCAGTACTTC
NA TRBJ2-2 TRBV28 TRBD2 CASSLPLGTSDGGPTGELFF TGTGCCAGCAGTTTGCCTCTAGGGACTAGCGACGGGGGGCCCACCGGGGAGCTGTTTTTT
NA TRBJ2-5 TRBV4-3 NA CASSQDVSQETQYF TGCGCCAGCAGCCAAGATGTCAGTCAAGAGACCCAGTACTTC
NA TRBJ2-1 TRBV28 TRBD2 CASSQREAWGNEQFF TGTGCCAGCAGTCAGCGGGAGGCGTGGGGCAATGAGCAGTTCTTC
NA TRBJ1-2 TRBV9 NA CASSAAQENYGYTF TGTGCCAGCAGCGCCGCACAGGAGAACTATGGCTACACCTTC
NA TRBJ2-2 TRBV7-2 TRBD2 CASSPQGSGRMGTGELFF TGTGCCAGCAGCCCCCAGGGTAGCGGGAGAATGGGCACCGGGGAGCTGTTTTTT
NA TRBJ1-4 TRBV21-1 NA CASSKALLKTNEKLFF TGTGCCAGCAGCAAAGCCCTACTGAAAACTAATGAAAAACTGTTTTTT
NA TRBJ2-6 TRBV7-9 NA CASSPSQGGSGANVLTF TGTGCCAGCAGCCCCTCCCAGGGAGGCTCTGGGGCCAACGTCCTGACTTTC
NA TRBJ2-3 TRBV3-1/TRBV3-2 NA CASSQRQGTHTDTQYF TGTGCCAGCAGCCAACGGCAGGGTACGCACACAGATACGCAGTATTTT
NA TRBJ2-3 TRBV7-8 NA CASSLPGASTDTQYF TGTGCCAGCAGCTTACCAGGGGCGAGCACAGATACGCAGTATTTT
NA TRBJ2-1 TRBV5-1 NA CASSLEHNNEQFF TGCGCCAGCAGCTTGGAACACAACAATGAGCAGTTCTTC
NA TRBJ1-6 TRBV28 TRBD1 CASGQATSSYNSPLHF TGTGCCAGCGGACAGGCGACGAGCTCCTATAATTCACCCCTCCACTTT
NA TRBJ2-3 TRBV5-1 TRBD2 CASSTGTSGRPDTQYF TGCGCCAGCAGCACAGGGACTAGCGGGAGACCAGATACGCAGTATTTT
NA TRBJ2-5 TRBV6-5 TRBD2 CASSYGTSDQTQYF TGTGCCAGCAGTTACGGGACTAGCGACCAGACCCAGTACTTC
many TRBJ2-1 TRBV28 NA CASSLEGSGQLGNEQFF TGTGCCAGCAGTTTAGAGGGTAGCGGCCAGTTGGGGAATGAGCAGTTCTTC
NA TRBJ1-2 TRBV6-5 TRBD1 CASSIGQGANYGYTF TGTGCCAGCAGTATCGGACAGGGAGCTAACTATGGCTACACCTTC
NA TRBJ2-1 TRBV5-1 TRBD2 CASSTRLAGGPDRQFF TGCGCCAGCAGCACGCGACTAGCGGGGGGTCCCGATAGGCAGTTCTTC
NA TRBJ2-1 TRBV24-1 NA CATSEPPQGSRNEQFF TGTGCCACCAGTGAACCACCGCAGGGGTCCCGGAATGAGCAGTTCTTC
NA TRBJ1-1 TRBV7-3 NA CASSPQVEVGEAFF TGTGCCAGCAGCCCTCAGGTGGAGGTCGGTGAAGCTTTCTTT
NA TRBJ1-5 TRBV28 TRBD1 CASSPGQGRKPQHF TGTGCCAGCAGTCCCGGACAGGGTCGGAAGCCCCAGCATTTT
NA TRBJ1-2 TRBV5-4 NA CASSFAGTGYYGYTF TGTGCCAGCAGCTTTGCTGGAACAGGGTATTATGGCTACACCTTC
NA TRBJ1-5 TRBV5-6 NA CASSFSGRNQPQHF TGTGCCAGCAGCTTCTCAGGGCGCAATCAGCCCCAGCATTTT
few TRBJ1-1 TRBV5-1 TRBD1 CASSSGQSSTTEAFF TGCGCCAGCAGCTCGGGACAGTCTAGTACCACTGAAGCTTTCTTT
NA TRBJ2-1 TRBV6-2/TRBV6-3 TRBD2 CASSPAGTGRVQFF TGTGCCAGCAGCCCAGCCGGAACGGGGAGGGTGCAGTTCTTC
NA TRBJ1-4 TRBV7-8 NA CASSLQNEKLFF TGTGCCAGCAGCCTCCAAAATGAAAAACTGTTTTTT
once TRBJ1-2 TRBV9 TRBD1 CASSDAGTGGGGYTF TGTGCCAGCAGCGATGCCGGGACAGGGGGCGGAGGCTACACCTTC
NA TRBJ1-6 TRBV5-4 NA CASSFNSHPGSSPLHF TGTGCCAGCAGCTTTAACAGCCACCCCGGGAGTTCACCCCTCCACTTT
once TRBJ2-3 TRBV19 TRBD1 CASRTGQGATDTQYF TGTGCCAGTAGAACGGGACAGGGGGCGACAGATACGCAGTATTTT
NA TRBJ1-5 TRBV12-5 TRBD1 CASGLEAGGIYSNQPQHF TGTGCTAGTGGTTTGGAAGCAGGGGGGATTTATAGCAATCAGCCCCAGCATTTT
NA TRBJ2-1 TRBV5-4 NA CASSPEAGRDEQFF TGTGCCAGCAGCCCGGAGGCTGGGCGCGATGAGCAGTTCTTC
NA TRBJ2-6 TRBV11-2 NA CASSGPRAHGANVLTF TGTGCCAGCAGCGGCCCCAGGGCACATGGGGCCAACGTCCTGACTTTC
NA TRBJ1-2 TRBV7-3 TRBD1 CASSSSGQGALVYGYTF TGTGCCAGCAGCTCCTCGGGACAGGGGGCACTAGTCTATGGCTACACCTTC
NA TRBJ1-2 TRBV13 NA CASSYRLLNYGYTF TGTGCCAGCAGCTACCGACTGCTAAACTATGGCTACACCTTC
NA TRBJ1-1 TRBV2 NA CASTRRGTEAFF TGTGCCAGCACTCGAAGGGGAACCGAAGCTTTCTTT
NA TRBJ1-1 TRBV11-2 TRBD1 CASSLDSAGGVASTEAFF TGTGCCAGCAGCTTAGATTCGGCAGGGGGAGTTGCTAGCACTGAAGCTTTCTTT
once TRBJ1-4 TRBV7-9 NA CASSLTSVSVEKLFF TGTGCCAGCAGCTTAACCAGCGTCTCTGTTGAAAAACTGTTTTTT
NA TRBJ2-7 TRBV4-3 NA CASSPQVGSYEQYF TGCGCCAGCAGCCCACAGGTAGGGTCCTACGAGCAGTACTTC